Each of the 29 T cell receptor beta chains below was sequenced from the same sample in a study of cytomegalovirus exposure and HLA in healthy donors. With 60 Vbeta and 13 Jbeta primers, the PCR was carried out. Profiled with immunoSEQ multiplex PCR; TCRdb holds only in-frame clones, not every one. This sample has around 280,000 clones; about 90% occur once, and the top ten carry about 2%. Specimen: PBMCs. Source of these receptors: a young woman in good health and CMV-seronegative.

The chain has TRBV12-5 and TRBJ2-7; TRBD2 might be the D (5 bases). CDR1 and CDR2 from the germline V gene are LGHNT and FRNRAP. This CDR3 spans 15 amino acids. V shed 0 bases and J shed 3 bases, with 12 bases lying between them. The CDR3 DNA sequence: TGTGCTAGTGGTTTGGTAGCAGGACTCCTCTACGAGCAGTACTTC. It encodes CASGLVAGLLYEQYF. Full variable domain (rest looked up from reference TRBV12-5 and TRBJ2-7): DARVTQTPRHKVTEMGQEVTMRCQPILGHNTVFWYRQTMMQGLELLAYFRNRAPLDDSGMPKDRFSAEMPDATLATLKIQPSEPRDSAVYFCASGLVAGLLYEQYFGPGTRLTVT.

The chain combines TRBV6-1 with TRBJ1-1; 7 bases are shared with TRBD1. Per the germline V gene, CDR1 is MNHNS and CDR2 is SASEGT. The junction had 8 bases not matched to a gene; V was cut back by 6 bases and J by 4 bases. This CDR3 has 14 amino acids. CDR3 nucleotides: TGTGCCAGCAGCTCCTTGACAGGGCTCACTGAAGCTTTCTTT. Its translation is CASSSLTGLTEAFF.

The V gene is TRBV18, the J gene TRBJ2-5; D possibly corresponds to TRBD2 (6 bases). This CDR3 comprises 17 residues. CDR1 and CDR2 (germline): KGHSH, LQKENI. V lost 0 bases and J lost 3, with 17 bases in between. CDR3: CASSPPYQDYLKETQYF. The CDR3 bases are TGTGCCAGCTCACCACCGTATCAGGACTACCTAAAAGAGACCCAGTACTTC.

The V call is TRBV4-1, the J call TRBJ1-1; D is perhaps TRBD1 (6 bases). The V and J ends lost 1 base and 10 bases respectively, with 22 bases between them. The CDR3 totals 16 residues. In germline, CDR1 is MGHRA, CDR2 YSYEKL. Written as DNA, the CDR3 is TGCGCCAGCAGCCAAGTTGGAGGACACAGGGTTGAGGGAGCTTTCTTT. This sequence encodes CASSQVGGHRVEGAFF.

The V call is TRBV6-5, the J call TRBJ1-6; D gene ambiguous. The germline V gene encodes CDR1 MNHEY and CDR2 SVGAGI. The CDR3 length is 14 residues. Deletions cut 7 bases from V and 4 bases from J, with 11 bases between. CDR3 in DNA: TGTGCCAGCACAAACCCGGAGTATAATTCACCCCTCCACTTT. Protein product: CASTNPEYNSPLHF.

The chain has TRBV2 and TRBJ2-1; 7 positions agree with TRBD1. CDR1 and CDR2 from the germline V gene are SNHLY and FYNNEI. V was clipped by 5 bases and J by 6 bases; unmatched bases: 1. The CDR3 is made up of 12 amino acids. CDR3 sequence (DNA): TGTGCCAGCAGTAACAGGGGCAATGAGCAGTTCTTC. Translated: CASSNRGNEQFF.

This CDR3 is CAISENYHNEQFF. The CDR3 DNA reads as TGTGCCATCAGTGAAAACTATCACAATGAGCAGTTCTTC. The chain uses TRBV10-3 and TRBJ2-1; D uncertain. The CDR3 sequence is 13 residues long. With 3 bases removed from V and 5 bases from J, the gap between germline ends came to 8 bases. Germline V gives CDR1 ENHRY, CDR2 SYGVKD.

V and J are TRBV10-2 and TRBJ1-1; D remains ambiguous. There are 14 residues in the CDR3. In germline, CDR1 is WSHSY, CDR2 SAAADI. Trimming left V 10 bases short and J 6 bases short, with 21 bases between. In DNA form, the CDR3 reads TGCGCCACCTTAGTTCCCGCCCGTTCCGCTGAAGCTTTCTTT. This gives the protein CATLVPARSAEAFF.

This CDR3 is CASSWDSRTNTGELFF. Written as DNA, the CDR3 is TGTGCCAGCAGTTGGGACAGTCGGACGAACACCGGGGAGCTGTTTTTT. This sequence joins TRBV2 and TRBJ2-2; 7 bases map to TRBD1. Germline-derived CDR1 and CDR2 are SNHLY and FYNNEI. The CDR3 is 16 residues long. V shed 5 bases and J 0 bases; nucleotides not matched to a gene: 6. Variable domain in full (rest from reference TRBV2 and TRBJ2-2): EPEVTQTPSHQVTQMGQEVILRCVPISNHLYFYWYRQILGQKVEFLVSFYNNEISEKSEIFDDQFSVERPDGSNFTLKIRSTKLEDSAMYFCASSWDSRTNTGELFFGEGSRLTVL.

J is TRBJ1-2 and V is TRBV6-5; tentatively, D is TRBD1 (5 bases). CDR3 length equals 14 residues. The V end lost 0 bases, the J end lost 4 bases, and 9 bases lay between the germline ends. In germline, CDR1 is MNHEY, CDR2 SVGAGI. CDR3 in DNA: TGTGCCAGCAGTTACTCGGGGCAGGCCTATGGCTACACCTTC. Its translation is CASSYSGQAYGYTF.

The CDR3 DNA follows: TGTGCCAGCAGCCAAGGGCCTAGCGCAGACAATGAGCAGTTCTTC. Amino acids: CASSQGPSADNEQFF. The gene calls are TRBV7-3 and TRBJ2-1; tentatively, D is TRBD2 (6 bases). The CDR3 totals 15 residues. V lost 5 bases and J 5 bases, leaving 16 bases between the germline ends. CDR1 and CDR2 (germline): SGHTA, FQGTGA.

V usage is TRBV5-4 and J usage is TRBJ2-1; TRBD1 matches 8 bases. Per germline, CDR1 SGHNT and CDR2 YYREEE (reference sequence). This CDR3 is built from 15 residues. V trimming: 0 bases; J trimming: 6 bases; junction bases outside the gene matches: 5. In DNA, the CDR3 is TGTGCCAGCAGCTTGGACAGGACAGGGCCCAATGAGCAGTTCTTC. It is translated as CASSLDRTGPNEQFF.

V is TRBV19 and J is TRBJ1-6; TRBD1 might be the D (5 bases). This CDR3 is built from 14 residues. Trimming removed 6 bases from V and 8 bases from J, with 14 bases in between. Looked up from germline, CDR1 is LNHDA and CDR2 is SQIVND (reference sequence). Here the CDR3 DNA reads TGTGCCAGTAGGTGGCAGGGATCGGATTCACCCCTCCACTTT. Its translation: CASRWQGSDSPLHF.

In regard to this clone: Other DNA sequences in the same sample also yield this CDR3. This sequence joins TRBV2 and TRBJ1-6; maybe TRBD1 (5 bases). The CDR3 is made up of 13 amino acids. From germline, CDR1 is SNHLY and CDR2 FYNNEI. V was pared by 9 bases and J by 7 bases, with 13 bases between. CDR3 bases: TGTGCCAGAGCGGGGTCAGGGAATTCACCCCTCCACTTT. Amino acid sequence: CARAGSGNSPLHF. The full variable domain, with the rest looked up from reference TRBV2 and TRBJ1-6, is EPEVTQTPSHQVTQMGQEVILRCVPISNHLYFYWYRQILGQKVEFLVSFYNNEISEKSEIFDDQFSVERPDGSNFTLKIRSTKLEDSAMYFCARAGSGNSPLHFGNGTRLTVT.

This chain joins TRBV7-9 and TRBJ2-1; 13 positions agree with TRBD2. The ends lost 6 bases at V and 8 bases at J; junction bases unmatched: 7. Germline V gives CDR1 SEHNR, CDR2 FQNEAQ (reference sequence). This CDR3 spans 15 amino acids. The DNA for the CDR3 is TGTGCCAGCAGTCGACTAGCGGGGGGATCCTATGAGCAGTTCTTC. The encoded protein is CASSRLAGGSYEQFF.

The rearrangement joins TRBV6-5 to TRBJ1-2; 7 positions match TRBD1. The CDR3 has 12 amino acids. Germline lookup yields CDR1 MNHEY and CDR2 SVGAGI. The ends lost 10 bases at V and 4 bases at J; junction bases unmatched: 6. In DNA form, the CDR3 reads TGTGCCACTCAGGGGGGACTCTATGGCTACACCTTC. Amino acids: CATQGGLYGYTF.

The chain is built from TRBV2 and TRBJ2-1, with 8 nucleotides matching TRBD2. Unmatched junction bases numbered 11, after V lost 7 bases and J lost 9 bases. The CDR3 length is 14 residues. Germline loops: CDR1 SNHLY, CDR2 FYNNEI. The CDR3 sequence: CASKWDGGAIEQFF. CDR3 DNA sequence: TGTGCCAGCAAATGGGACGGGGGGGCGATTGAGCAGTTCTTC.

The chain joins TRBV5-5 to TRBJ1-6; possible D gene TRBD1, 5 bases. The CDR3 spans 17 residues. Germline V gene data show CDR1 as SGHKS and CDR2 as YYEKEE (reference sequence). V lost 1 base, J lost 8 bases, and 19 bases lay in between. CDR3: CASSLSLIQGTYSPLHF. The CDR3 DNA is TGTGCCAGCAGCTTGTCCCTAATCCAGGGAACCTATTCACCCCTCCACTTT.

V is TRBV30 and J is TRBJ2-7; 7 bases are a match to TRBD1. CDR1 and CDR2 (germline): GTSNPN, SVGIG (reference sequence). J gave up 6 bases and V 0 bases, and 5 bases lay outside the gene matches. The CDR3 runs to 13 residues. DNA of the CDR3: TGTGCCTGGAGTGTGGGACAGCTCAGCGAGCAGTACTTC. It yields the protein CAWSVGQLSEQYF.

The chain couples TRBV5-4 to TRBJ2-2; weak D call: TRBD2 (6 bases). Trimming removed 2 bases at V and 1 base at J, with 12 bases between. The CDR3 sequence is 16 residues long. Germline CDR1 reads SGHNT; CDR2 reads YYREEE (reference sequence). CDR3 nucleotides: TGTGCCAGCAGCTTTCAACGGGGAGGGAACACCGGGGAGCTGTTTTTT. Its protein product is CASSFQRGGNTGELFF.

The genes are TRBV6-4 and TRBJ1-5; D call uncertain. The germline V gene encodes CDR1 MRHNA and CDR2 SNTAGT. The CDR3 has 13 amino acids. V was pared by 3 bases and J by 1 base, with 4 bases between. This CDR3 reads CASSEGSNQPQHF. The CDR3 nucleotides read TGTGCCAGCAGTGAGGGCAGCAATCAGCCCCAGCATTTT.

The chain is built from TRBV27 and TRBJ1-6, with no clear D. The CDR3 loop spans 13 amino acids. The germline gives CDR1 MNHEY, CDR2 SMNVEV (reference sequence). V lost 2 bases, J lost 8 bases, and 7 bases lay in between. This CDR3 is CASSLTIDSPLHF. The DNA of the CDR3 is TGTGCCAGCAGTTTAACTATAGATTCACCCCTCCACTTT.

This sequence joins TRBV11-2 and TRBJ2-1, with 13 nucleotides matching TRBD2. Germline V CDR1 and CDR2: SGHAT, FQNNGV. The CDR3 sequence is 15 residues long. The V gene end was trimmed by 5 bases and the J gene end by 12 bases; junction bases not matched to a gene: 10. The CDR3 sequence: CASSPRTSGGTPQFF. The CDR3 DNA reads as TGTGCCAGCAGCCCACGGACTAGCGGGGGTACGCCGCAGTTCTTC.

The chain combines TRBV11-3 with TRBJ1-1; 8 nucleotides line up with TRBD1. Germline CDR1 is SGHNT and CDR2 is YENEEA. There are 13 residues in the CDR3. J was trimmed by 7 bases and V by 5 bases; bases with no gene match: 6. The CDR3 loop is CASSPDRGREAFF. The DNA for the CDR3 is TGTGCCAGCAGCCCCGACAGGGGACGTGAAGCTTTCTTT.

The CDR3 DNA is TGTGCCAGCAGCGTACGAAGCGGGGGATTCCTGAGGCAGTTCTTC. It yields the protein CASSVRSGGFLRQFF. V is TRBV9 and J is TRBJ2-1; TRBD2 agrees at 8 bases. The CDR3 contains 15 residues. From germline, CDR1 is SGDLS and CDR2 YYNGEE. J was trimmed by 12 bases and V by 1 base; bases with no gene match: 12.

The V gene is TRBV19, the J gene TRBJ1-6; D is unclear. V was trimmed by 8 bases and J by 5 bases, leaving 16 bases between them. Looked up from germline, CDR1 is LNHDA and CDR2 is SQIVND (reference sequence). This CDR3 region has 15 residues. The CDR3 loop reads CASRTGGFDNSPLHF. The CDR3 region has the DNA TGTGCCAGTCGGACCGGAGGGTTCGATAATTCACCCCTCCACTTT.

This clone was detected a few times. The rearrangement links TRBV29-1 to TRBJ1-2; D is undetermined. CDR1 and CDR2 (germline): SQVTM, ANQGSEA. The CDR3 is 13 amino acids. Deletions cut 4 bases from V and 3 bases from J, with 12 bases between. The CDR3 region is CSVGASSDYGYTF. DNA of the CDR3: TGCAGCGTTGGGGCAAGCAGTGACTATGGCTACACCTTC.

This rearrangement joins TRBV7-3 to TRBJ1-1; D ambiguous. This CDR3 has 12 amino acids. Germline V gene sequence: CDR1 SGHTA, CDR2 FQGTGA. Between the trimmed V and J ends, which lost 4 bases and 8 bases, there was a span of 11 bases. The DNA for the CDR3 is TGTGCCAGCAGCTCAGGCCAAAGGGAAGCTTTCTTT. Protein: CASSSGQREAFF.

V gene TRBV6-6 combines with J gene TRBJ2-1; no definite D call. With 4 bases removed from V and 5 bases from J, the gap between germline ends came to 6 bases. Germline CDR1 and CDR2: MNHNY and SVGAGI (reference sequence). The CDR3 extends over 12 amino acids. Here the CDR3 reads CASSFTDNEQFF. The CDR3 DNA reads as TGTGCCAGCAGTTTTACGGACAATGAGCAGTTCTTC.